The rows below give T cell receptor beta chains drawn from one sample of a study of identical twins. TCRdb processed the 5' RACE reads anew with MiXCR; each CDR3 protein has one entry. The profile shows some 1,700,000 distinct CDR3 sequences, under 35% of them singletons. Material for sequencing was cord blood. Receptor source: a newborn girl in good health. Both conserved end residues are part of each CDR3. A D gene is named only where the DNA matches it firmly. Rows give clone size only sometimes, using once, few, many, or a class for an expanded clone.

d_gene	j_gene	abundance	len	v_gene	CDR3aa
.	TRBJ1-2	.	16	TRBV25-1	CASSEYSVENLYGYTF
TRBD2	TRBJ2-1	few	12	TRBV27	CASSWGGGEQFF
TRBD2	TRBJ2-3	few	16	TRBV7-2	CASSLGGGGGADTQYF
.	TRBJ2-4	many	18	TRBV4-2	CASSQDNAYGLAKNIQYF
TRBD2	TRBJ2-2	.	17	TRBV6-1	CASRRSGTRLNTGELFF
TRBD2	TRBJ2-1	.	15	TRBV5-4	CAISVSGSSYNEQFF
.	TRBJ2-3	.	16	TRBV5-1	CASSLKVGTSTDTQYF
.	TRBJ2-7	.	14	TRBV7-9	CASSHRQSSYEQHF
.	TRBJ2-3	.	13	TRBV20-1	CSAPTWATDTQYF
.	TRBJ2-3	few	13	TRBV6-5	CASLGRGTDTQYF
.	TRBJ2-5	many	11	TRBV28	CATFLRETQYF
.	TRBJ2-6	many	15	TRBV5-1	CASSLGISGANVLTF
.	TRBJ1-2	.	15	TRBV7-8	CASSFLVGGPYGYTF
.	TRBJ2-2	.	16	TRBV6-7	CASSYYRTYRTGELFF
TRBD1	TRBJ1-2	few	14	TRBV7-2	CASSVRGSNYGYTF